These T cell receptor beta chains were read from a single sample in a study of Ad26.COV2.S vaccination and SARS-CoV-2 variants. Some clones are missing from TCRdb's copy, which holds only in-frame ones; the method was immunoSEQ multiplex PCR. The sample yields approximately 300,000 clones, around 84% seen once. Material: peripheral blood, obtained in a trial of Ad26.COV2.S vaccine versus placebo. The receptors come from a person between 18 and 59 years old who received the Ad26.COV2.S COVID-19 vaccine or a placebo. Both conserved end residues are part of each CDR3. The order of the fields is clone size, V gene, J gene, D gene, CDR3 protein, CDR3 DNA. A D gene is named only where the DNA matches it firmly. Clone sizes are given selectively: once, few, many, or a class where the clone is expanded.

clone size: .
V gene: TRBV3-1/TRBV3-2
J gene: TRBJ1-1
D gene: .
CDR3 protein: CASSQFAEAFF
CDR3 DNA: TGTGCCAGCAGCCAATTCGCTGAAGCTTTCTTT

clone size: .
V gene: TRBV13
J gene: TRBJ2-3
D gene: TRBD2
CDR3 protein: CASSFRFSGLAGSADTQYF
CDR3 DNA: TGTGCCAGCAGCTTTAGGTTCTCCGGTCTAGCGGGGTCAGCAGATACGCAGTATTTT

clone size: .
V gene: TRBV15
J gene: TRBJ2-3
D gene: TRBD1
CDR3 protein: CATSRDGTETDTQYF
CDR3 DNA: TGTGCCACCAGCAGAGACGGGACAGAAACAGATACGCAGTATTTT

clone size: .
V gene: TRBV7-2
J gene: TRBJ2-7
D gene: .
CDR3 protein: CASSTGQILSYEQYF
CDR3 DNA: TGTGCCAGCAGCACAGGACAGATCCTCTCCTACGAGCAGTACTTC

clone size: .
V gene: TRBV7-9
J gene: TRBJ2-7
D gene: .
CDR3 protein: CASSSTPHEQYF
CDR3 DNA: TGTGCCAGCAGCTCCACCCCCCACGAGCAGTACTTC

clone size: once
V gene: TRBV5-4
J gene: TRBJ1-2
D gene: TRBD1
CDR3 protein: CASRRDRNSIYGYTF
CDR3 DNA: TGTGCCAGCCGCCGGGACAGGAATTCTATCTATGGCTACACCTTC

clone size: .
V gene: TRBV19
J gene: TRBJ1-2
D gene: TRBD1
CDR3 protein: CASSPRQGDYGYTF
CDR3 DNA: TGTGCCAGTAGTCCAAGACAGGGAGACTATGGCTACACCTTC

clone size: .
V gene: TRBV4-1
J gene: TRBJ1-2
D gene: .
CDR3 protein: CASSQSHSARDGYTF
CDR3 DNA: TGCGCCAGCAGCCAGAGTCACAGTGCTCGAGATGGCTACACCTTC

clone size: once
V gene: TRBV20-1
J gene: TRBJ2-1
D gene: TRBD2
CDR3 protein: CSASTGTRNNEQFF
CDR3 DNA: TGCAGTGCAAGTACCGGGACTAGAAACAATGAGCAGTTCTTC

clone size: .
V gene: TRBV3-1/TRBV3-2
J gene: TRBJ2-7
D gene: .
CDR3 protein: CASSQDSYYEQYF
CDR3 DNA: TGTGCCAGCAGCCAGGACAGCTACTACGAGCAGTACTTC

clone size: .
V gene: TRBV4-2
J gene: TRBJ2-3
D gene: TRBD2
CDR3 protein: CASSQEGSGGTDTQYF
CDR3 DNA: TGTGCCAGCAGCCAAGAGGGCAGCGGGGGCACAGATACGCAGTATTTT

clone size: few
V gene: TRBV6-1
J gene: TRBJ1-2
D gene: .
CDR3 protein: CASSEARVLGYTF
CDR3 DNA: TGTGCCAGCAGTGAAGCGCGGGTACTGGGCTACACCTTC

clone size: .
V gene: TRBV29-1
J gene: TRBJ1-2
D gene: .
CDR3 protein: CSGAGTPEDYGYTF
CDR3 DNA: TGCAGCGGGGCCGGGACCCCTGAGGACTATGGCTACACCTTC

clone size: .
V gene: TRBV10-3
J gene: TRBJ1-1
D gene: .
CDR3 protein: CAISLQGLAGTEAFF
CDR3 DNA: TGTGCCATCAGCCTCCAGGGCCTTGCGGGCACTGAAGCTTTCTTT

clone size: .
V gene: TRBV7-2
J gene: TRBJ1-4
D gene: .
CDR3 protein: CASSLVNPGYEKLFF
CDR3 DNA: TGTGCCAGCAGCTTAGTAAACCCCGGATACGAAAAACTGTTTTTT

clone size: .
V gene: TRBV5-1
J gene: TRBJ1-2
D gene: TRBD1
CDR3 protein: CASSLAYGGGRYGYTF
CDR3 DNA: TGCGCCAGCAGCTTGGCGTATGGAGGGGGCAGGTATGGCTACACCTTC

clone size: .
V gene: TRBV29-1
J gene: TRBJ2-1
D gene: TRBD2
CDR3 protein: CSVDGRTEQFF
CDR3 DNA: TGCAGCGTTGACGGGAGGACAGAGCAGTTCTTC

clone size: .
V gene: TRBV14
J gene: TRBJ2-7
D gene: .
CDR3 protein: CASSPSGRYEQYF
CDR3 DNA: TGTGCCAGCAGTCCTAGTGGTCGCTACGAGCAGTACTTC

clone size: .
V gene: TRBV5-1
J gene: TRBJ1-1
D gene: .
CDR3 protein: CASSLAPPNTEAFF
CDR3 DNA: TGCGCCAGCAGCTTGGCACCCCCGAACACTGAAGCTTTCTTT

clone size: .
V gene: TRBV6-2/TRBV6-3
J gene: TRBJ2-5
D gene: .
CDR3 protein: CASSGASETQYF
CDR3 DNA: TGTGCCAGCAGCGGGGCCTCAGAGACCCAGTACTTC

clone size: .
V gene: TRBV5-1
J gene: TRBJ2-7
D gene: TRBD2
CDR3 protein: CASSLGGSSYEQYF
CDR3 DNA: TGCGCCAGCAGCTTGGGCGGGAGCTCCTACGAGCAGTACTTC

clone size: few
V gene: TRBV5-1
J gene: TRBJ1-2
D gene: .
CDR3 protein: CASSVRREDGYTF
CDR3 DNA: TGCGCCAGCAGCGTACGAAGAGAAGATGGCTACACCTTC

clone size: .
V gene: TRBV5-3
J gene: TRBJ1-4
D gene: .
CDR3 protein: CARSLYRVGEKLFF
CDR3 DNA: TGTGCCAGAAGCTTATACAGGGTCGGCGAAAAACTGTTTTTT

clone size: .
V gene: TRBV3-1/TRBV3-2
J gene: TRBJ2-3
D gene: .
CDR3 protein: CASSQRDPTDTQYF
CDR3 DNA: TGTGCCAGCAGCCAACGGGACCCCACAGATACGCAGTATTTT

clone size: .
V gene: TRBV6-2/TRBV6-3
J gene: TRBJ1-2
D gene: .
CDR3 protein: CASSQGRYYGYTF
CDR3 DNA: TGTGCCAGCAGCCAAGGACGGTACTATGGCTACACCTTC

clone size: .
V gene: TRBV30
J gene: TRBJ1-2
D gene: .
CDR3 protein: CAWSIGNGYTF
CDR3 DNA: TGTGCCTGGAGTATAGGGAATGGCTACACCTTC

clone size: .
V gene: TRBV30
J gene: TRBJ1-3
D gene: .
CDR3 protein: CAWSGPISGNTIYF
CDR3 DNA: TGTGCCTGGAGTGGGCCAATCTCTGGAAACACCATATATTTT

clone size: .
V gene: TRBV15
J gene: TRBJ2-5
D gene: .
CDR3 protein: CATSGEIGAQYF
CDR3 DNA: TGTGCCACCAGCGGGGAAATTGGGGCCCAGTACTTC

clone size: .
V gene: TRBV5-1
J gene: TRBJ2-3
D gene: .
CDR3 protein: CASSLELRDTQYF
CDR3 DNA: TGCGCCAGCAGCTTGGAACTACGGGATACGCAGTATTTT

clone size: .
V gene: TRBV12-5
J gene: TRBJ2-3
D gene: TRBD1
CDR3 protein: CASGPGTGAPDTQYF
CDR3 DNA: TGTGCTAGTGGTCCTGGGACAGGGGCTCCAGATACGCAGTATTTT

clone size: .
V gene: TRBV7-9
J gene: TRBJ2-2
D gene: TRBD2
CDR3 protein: CASSRGGAQSGELFF
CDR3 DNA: TGTGCCAGCAGCCGCGGGGGGGCTCAGTCCGGGGAGCTGTTTTTT

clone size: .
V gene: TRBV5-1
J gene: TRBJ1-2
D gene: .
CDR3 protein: CASSLIPARYGYTF
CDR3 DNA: TGCGCCAGCAGCTTGATCCCAGCTAGGTATGGCTACACCTTC

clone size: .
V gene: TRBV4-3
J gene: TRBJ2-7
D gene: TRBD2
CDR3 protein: CASSQESQGRGIQYF
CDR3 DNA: TGCGCCAGCAGCCAAGAATCCCAAGGGAGGGGTATTCAGTACTTC

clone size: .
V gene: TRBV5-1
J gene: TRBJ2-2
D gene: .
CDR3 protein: CASSPEGRRTGELFF
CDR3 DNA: TGCGCCAGCAGCCCGGAGGGCCGACGGACCGGGGAGCTGTTTTTT

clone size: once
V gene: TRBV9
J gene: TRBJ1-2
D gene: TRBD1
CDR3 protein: CASSVGTATNYGYTF
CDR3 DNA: TGTGCCAGCAGCGTCGGGACAGCTACCAACTATGGCTACACCTTC

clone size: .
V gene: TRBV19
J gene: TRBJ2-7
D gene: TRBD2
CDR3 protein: CASNPGTSGAYEQYF
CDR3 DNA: TGTGCCAGTAACCCTGGGACTAGCGGGGCCTACGAGCAGTACTTC

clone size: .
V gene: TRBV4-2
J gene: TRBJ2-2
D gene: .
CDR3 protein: CASSRLQGGVMTGELFF
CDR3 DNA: TGTGCCAGCAGCCGACTACAGGGTGGGGTAATGACCGGGGAGCTGTTTTTT

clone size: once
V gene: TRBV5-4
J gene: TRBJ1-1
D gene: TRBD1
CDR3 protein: CASSSRQGRTEAFF
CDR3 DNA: TGTGCCAGCAGCTCCCGACAGGGGAGGACTGAAGCTTTCTTT

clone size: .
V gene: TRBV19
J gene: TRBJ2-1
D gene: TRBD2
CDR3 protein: CASSILSAGGLNNEQFF
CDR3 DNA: TGTGCCAGTAGTATCCTCTCAGCGGGGGGGCTCAACAATGAGCAGTTCTTC

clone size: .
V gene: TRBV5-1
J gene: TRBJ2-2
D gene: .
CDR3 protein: CASSLYTGELFF
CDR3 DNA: TGCGCCAGCAGCTTGTACACCGGGGAGCTGTTTTTT

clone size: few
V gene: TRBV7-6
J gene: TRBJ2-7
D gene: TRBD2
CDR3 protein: CASSSGLAAEQYF
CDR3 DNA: TGTGCCAGCAGCTCGGGACTAGCGGCCGAGCAGTACTTC

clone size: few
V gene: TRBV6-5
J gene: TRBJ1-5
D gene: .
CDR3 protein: CASSPRSTPEAQHF
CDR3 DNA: TGTGCCAGCAGTCCTCGAAGTACCCCTGAAGCCCAGCATTTT

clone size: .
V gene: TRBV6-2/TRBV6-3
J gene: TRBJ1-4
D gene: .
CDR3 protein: CASSYGGSTNEKLFF
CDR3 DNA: TGTGCCAGCAGTTACGGCGGATCTACTAATGAAAAACTGTTTTTT

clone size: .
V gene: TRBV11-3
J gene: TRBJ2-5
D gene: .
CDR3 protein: CASSLSSETQYF
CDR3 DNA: TGTGCCAGCAGCCTTAGCTCAGAGACCCAGTACTTC

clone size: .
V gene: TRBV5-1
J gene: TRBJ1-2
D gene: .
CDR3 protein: CASSPLEKTGYGYTF
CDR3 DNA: TGCGCCAGCAGCCCCCTTGAAAAAACAGGCTATGGCTACACCTTC

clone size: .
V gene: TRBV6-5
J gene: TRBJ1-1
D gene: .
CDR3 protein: CASSYSYNTGRAEAFF
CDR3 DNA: TGTGCCAGCAGTTACTCATATAATACAGGGAGGGCTGAAGCTTTCTTT

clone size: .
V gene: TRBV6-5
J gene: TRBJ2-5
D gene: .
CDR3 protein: CAIGQRETQYF
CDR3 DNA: TGTGCCATAGGACAGAGGGAGACCCAGTACTTC

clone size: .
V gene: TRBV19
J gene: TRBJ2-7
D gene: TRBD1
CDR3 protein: CASSYNRGYEQYF
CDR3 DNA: TGTGCCAGTAGCTATAACAGGGGATACGAGCAGTACTTC

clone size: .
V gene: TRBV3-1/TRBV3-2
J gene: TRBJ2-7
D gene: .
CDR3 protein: CASSQAGRGAEQYF
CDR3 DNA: TGTGCCAGCAGCCAAGCGGGGAGGGGGGCCGAGCAGTACTTC

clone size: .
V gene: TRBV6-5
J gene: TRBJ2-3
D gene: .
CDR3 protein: CASRQNTDTQYF
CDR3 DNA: TGTGCCAGCAGGCAGAACACAGATACGCAGTATTTT

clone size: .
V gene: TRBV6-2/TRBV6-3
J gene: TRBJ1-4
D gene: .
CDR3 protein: CASSLLATNEKLFF
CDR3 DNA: TGTGCCAGCAGCCTTCTTGCAACTAATGAAAAACTGTTTTTT

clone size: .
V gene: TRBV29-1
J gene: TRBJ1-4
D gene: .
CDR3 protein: CSVEDPLVPGGEKLFF
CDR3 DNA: TGCAGCGTTGAAGATCCCCTGGTCCCGGGAGGGGAAAAACTGTTTTTT

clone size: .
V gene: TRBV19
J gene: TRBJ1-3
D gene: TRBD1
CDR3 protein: CASSIPDRGSGNTIYF
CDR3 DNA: TGTGCCAGTAGTATTCCGGACAGGGGATCTGGAAACACCATATATTTT

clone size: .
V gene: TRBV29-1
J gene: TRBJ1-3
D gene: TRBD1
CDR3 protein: CSVTAGGGGNTIYF
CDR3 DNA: TGCAGCGTTACGGCAGGGGGCGGTGGAAACACCATATATTTT

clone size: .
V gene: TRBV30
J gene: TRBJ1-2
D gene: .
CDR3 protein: CAWSVAHNKDGYTF
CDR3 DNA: TGTGCCTGGAGTGTAGCCCATAATAAGGATGGCTACACCTTC